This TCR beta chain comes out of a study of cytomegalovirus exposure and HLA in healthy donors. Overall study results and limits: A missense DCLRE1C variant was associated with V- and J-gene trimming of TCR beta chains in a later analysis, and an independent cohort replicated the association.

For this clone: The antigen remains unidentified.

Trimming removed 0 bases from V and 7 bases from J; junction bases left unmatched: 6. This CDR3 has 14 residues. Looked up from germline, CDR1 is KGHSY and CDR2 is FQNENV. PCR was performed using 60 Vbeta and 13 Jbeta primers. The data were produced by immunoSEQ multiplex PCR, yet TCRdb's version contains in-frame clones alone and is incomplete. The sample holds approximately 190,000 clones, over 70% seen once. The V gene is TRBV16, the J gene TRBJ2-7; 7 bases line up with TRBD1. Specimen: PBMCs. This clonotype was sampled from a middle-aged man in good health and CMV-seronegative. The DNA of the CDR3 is TGTGCCAGCAGCCAATCGACAGGGACCTCGGAGCAGTACTTC. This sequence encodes CASSQSTGTSEQYF.